This TCR beta chain was obtained from a study of long-term antiretroviral therapy in people with HIV. Findings and caveats of the study: Compared with controls, HIV repertoires showed narrower CDR3 length ranges.

Treatment of all HIV participants took place in the United States. DNA was extracted from approximately 1-10 million thawed cryopreserved PBMC. The immunoSEQ assay was v3.0, run at survey level. Using immunoSEQ multiplex PCR, the repertoire was profiled, and TCRdb retains in-frame clones only, with some absent. In the table there are 20,000 to 25,000 clones, around 87% of which are singletons. This clone appeared a single time. Its antigen is not known. The sample was unsorted PBMCs, taken approximately 2.5 years after starting antiretroviral therapy. The sequence derives from a woman aged 50 to 60 with HIV.

CDR3 nucleotides: TGTGCCAGCAGCTTACTTCCGGGAGGGAGCGACGAGCAGTACTTC. Its translation is CASSLLPGGSDEQYF. V usage is TRBV7-6 and J usage is TRBJ2-7; TRBD2 agrees at 8 bases. The CDR3 consists of 15 residues. CDR1 is SGHVS, CDR2 FNYEAQ, per germline. Trimming at V came to 2 bases and at J to 5 bases, leaving 8 bases not matched to a gene.